This T cell receptor beta chain was documented in a study of T cells in tumors and immune-related adverse events. The CDR3 has 11 residues. Trimming pared 3 bases from V and 6 bases from J, leaving 6 bases between. Germline assignment: CDR1 LGHNT and CDR2 FRNRAP. Sequencing was performed with immunoSEQ multiplex PCR; in TCRdb, only in-frame clones are kept and a portion is missing. The sample lists roughly 20,000 clones, 75% to 95% occurring once. The source material was lymph node tissue, sampled from a patient treated with anti-PD-1 therapy. This sequence was found in a female donor with metastatic renal cell carcinoma. J is TRBJ2-7 and V is TRBV12-5, with D unresolved. The CDR3 bases are TGTGCTAGTGGTTTACACGGCGAGCAGTACTTC. Translating it yields CASGLHGEQYF. The complete variable domain, with remaining parts taken from reference TRBV12-5 and TRBJ2-7, reads DARVTQTPRHKVTEMGQEVTMRCQPILGHNTVFWYRQTMMQGLELLAYFRNRAPLDDSGMPKDRFSAEMPDATLATLKIQPSEPRDSAVYFCASGLHGEQYFGPGTRLTVT.